Listed below are T cell receptor beta chains from one sample, sequenced in a study of early stage breast cancer tumors. Assay: immunoSEQ multiplex PCR; the TCRdb copy retains only in-frame clones and omits some. The sample yields about 72,000 clones, approximately 80% seen once. The sample taken for sequencing was blood. Receptors originate from a person between 60 and 69 years old with breast cancer. The CDR3 runs from the conserved cysteine through the conserved F or W. D genes are given only for firm matches. The size of a clone is reported for some rows only, either as once, few or many, or as a class for expanded clones.

D gene	V gene	clone size	J gene	CDR3 protein	CDR3 DNA
TRBD1	TRBV2	-	TRBJ1-1	CASSDRGSRVGTEAFF	TGTGCCAGCAGTGACAGGGGGAGTCGGGTTGGCACTGAAGCTTTCTTT
-	TRBV6-5	-	TRBJ1-5	CASSYGPGSNQPQHF	TGTGCCAGCAGTTACGGCCCAGGGAGCAATCAGCCCCAGCATTTT
-	TRBV10-3	-	TRBJ2-1	CAISESWGGGTYNEQFF	TGTGCCATCAGTGAGTCGTGGGGGGGCGGGACCTACAATGAGCAGTTCTTC
-	TRBV27	few	TRBJ1-6	CASSGGQGISPLHF	TGTGCCAGCAGCGGAGGCCAGGGCATTTCACCCCTCCACTTT
TRBD1	TRBV7-2	-	TRBJ1-4	CASSLDRGFAGKLFF	TGTGCCAGCAGCTTAGACAGGGGGTTCGCTGGAAAACTGTTTTTT
-	TRBV11-2	-	TRBJ2-1	CASSLRTPSHNEQFF	TGTGCCAGCAGCTTACGGACCCCCTCGCACAATGAGCAGTTCTTC
-	TRBV7-2	-	TRBJ1-5	CASSLMGFGNQPQHF	TGTGCCAGCAGCTTAATGGGATTTGGCAATCAGCCCCAGCATTTT
TRBD2	TRBV19	-	TRBJ2-2	CASSRTRSGELFF	TGTGCCAGTAGTAGGACTAGGTCCGGGGAGCTGTTTTTT
-	TRBV2	-	TRBJ1-5	CASSGADVRQPQHF	TGTGCCAGCAGTGGGGCAGATGTTCGGCAGCCCCAGCATTTT
-	TRBV5-1	few	TRBJ1-2	CASSPDSSYGYTF	TGCGCCAGCAGCCCCGACAGCTCCTATGGCTACACCTTC
-	TRBV18	-	TRBJ1-3	CASSPGRALGNTIYF	TGTGCCAGCTCACCGGGCAGGGCGCTCGGAAACACCATATATTTT
TRBD1	TRBV27	-	TRBJ2-2	CAIGEGQGSFTGELFF	TGTGCCATTGGGGAAGGACAGGGTAGTTTCACCGGGGAGCTGTTTTTT
-	TRBV18	-	TRBJ2-7	CASSLGPLREQYF	TGTGCCAGCTCACTCGGGCCGCTGAGGGAGCAGTACTTC
-	TRBV10-3	-	TRBJ1-1	CAISESQGSDSEAFF	TGTGCCATCAGTGAGTCCCAGGGCTCGGACTCTGAAGCTTTCTTT
-	TRBV7-2	-	TRBJ2-3	CASSLGWGYTDTQYF	TGTGCCAGCAGCTTAGGCTGGGGCTACACAGATACGCAGTATTTT
TRBD1	TRBV5-1	-	TRBJ1-1	CASSLTGINTEAFF	TGCGCCAGCAGTTTGACAGGGATTAACACTGAAGCTTTCTTT
-	TRBV9	-	TRBJ2-3	CASSSTFDTQYF	TGTGCCAGCAGTTCTACGTTCGATACGCAGTATTTT